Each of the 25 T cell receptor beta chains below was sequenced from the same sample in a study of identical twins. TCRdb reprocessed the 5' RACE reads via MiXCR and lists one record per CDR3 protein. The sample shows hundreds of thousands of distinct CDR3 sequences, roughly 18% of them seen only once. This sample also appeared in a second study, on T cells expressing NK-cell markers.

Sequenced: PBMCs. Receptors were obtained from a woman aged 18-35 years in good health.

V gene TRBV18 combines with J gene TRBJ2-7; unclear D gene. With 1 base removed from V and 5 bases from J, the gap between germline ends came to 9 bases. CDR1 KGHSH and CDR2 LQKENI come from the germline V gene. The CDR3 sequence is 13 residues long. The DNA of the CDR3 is TGTGCCAGCTCACCACATGAGGACCACGAGCAGTACTTC. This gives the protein CASSPHEDHEQYF. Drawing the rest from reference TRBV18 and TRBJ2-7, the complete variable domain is NAGVMQNPRHLVRRRGQEARLRCSPMKGHSHVYWYRQLPEEGLKFMVYLQKENIIDESGMPKERFSAEFPKEGPSILRIQQVVRGDSAAYFCASSPHEDHEQYFGPGTRLTVT.

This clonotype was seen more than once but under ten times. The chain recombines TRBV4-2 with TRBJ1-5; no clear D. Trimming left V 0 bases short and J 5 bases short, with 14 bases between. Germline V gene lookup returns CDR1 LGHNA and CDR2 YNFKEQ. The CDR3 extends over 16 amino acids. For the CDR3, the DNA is TGTGCCAGCAGCCAAGATATGGCGGCGGGTCATCAGCCCCAGCATTTT. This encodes CASSQDMAAGHQPQHF.

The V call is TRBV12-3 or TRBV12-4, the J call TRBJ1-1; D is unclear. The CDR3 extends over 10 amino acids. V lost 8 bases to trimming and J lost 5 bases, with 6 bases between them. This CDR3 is CASLRTEAFF. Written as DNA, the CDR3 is TGTGCCAGCCTGCGGACTGAAGCTTTCTTT.

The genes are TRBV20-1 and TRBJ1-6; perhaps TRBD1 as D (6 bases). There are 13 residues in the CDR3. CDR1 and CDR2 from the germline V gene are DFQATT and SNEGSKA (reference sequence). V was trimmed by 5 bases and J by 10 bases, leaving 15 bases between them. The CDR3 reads CSAPNREGSPLHF. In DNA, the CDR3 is TGCAGTGCTCCAAACAGGGAAGGCTCACCCCTCCACTTT.

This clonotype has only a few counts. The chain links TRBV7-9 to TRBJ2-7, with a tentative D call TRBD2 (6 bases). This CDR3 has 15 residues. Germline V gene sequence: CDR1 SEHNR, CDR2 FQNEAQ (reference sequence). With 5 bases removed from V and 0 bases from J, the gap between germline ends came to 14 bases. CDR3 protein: CASSSREEGSYEQYF. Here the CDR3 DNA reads TGTGCCAGCAGCAGTAGGGAGGAAGGCTCCTACGAGCAGTACTTC.

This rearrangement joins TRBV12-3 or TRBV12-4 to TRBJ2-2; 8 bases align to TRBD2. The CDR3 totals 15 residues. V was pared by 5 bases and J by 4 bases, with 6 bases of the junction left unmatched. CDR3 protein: CASSPGLVSTGELFF. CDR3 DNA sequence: TGTGCCAGCAGTCCGGGACTAGTGAGCACCGGGGAGCTGTTTTTT.

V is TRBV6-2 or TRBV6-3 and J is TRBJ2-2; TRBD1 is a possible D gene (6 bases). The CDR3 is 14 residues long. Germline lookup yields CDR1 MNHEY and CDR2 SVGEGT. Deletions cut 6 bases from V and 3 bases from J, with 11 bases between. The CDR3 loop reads CASSLKGDTGELFF. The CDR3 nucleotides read TGTGCCAGCAGCCTTAAGGGGGACACCGGGGAGCTGTTTTTT.

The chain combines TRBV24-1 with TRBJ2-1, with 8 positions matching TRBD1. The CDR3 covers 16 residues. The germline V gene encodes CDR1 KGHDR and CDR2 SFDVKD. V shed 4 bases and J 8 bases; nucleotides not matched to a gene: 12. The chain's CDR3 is CATSDRGQGPTDEQFF. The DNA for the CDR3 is TGTGCCACCAGTGACCGAGGACAGGGACCTACAGATGAGCAGTTCTTC.

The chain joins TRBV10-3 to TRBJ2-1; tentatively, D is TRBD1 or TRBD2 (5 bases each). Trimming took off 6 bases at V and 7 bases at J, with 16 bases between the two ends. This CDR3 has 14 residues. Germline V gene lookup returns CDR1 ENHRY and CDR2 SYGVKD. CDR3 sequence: CAISREIRLNEQFF. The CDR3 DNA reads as TGTGCCATCAGCAGGGAGATAAGATTGAATGAGCAGTTCTTC.

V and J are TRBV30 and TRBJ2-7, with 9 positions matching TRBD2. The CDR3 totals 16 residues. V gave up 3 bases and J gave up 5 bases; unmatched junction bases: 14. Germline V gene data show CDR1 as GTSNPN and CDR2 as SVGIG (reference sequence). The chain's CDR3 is CAWSTGGSGSFDEQYF. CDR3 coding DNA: TGTGCCTGGAGCACCGGGGGTAGCGGGAGTTTTGACGAGCAGTACTTC.

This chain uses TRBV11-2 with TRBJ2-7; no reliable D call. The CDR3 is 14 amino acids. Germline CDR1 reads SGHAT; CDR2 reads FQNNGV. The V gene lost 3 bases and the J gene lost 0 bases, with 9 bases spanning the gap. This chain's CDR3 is CASSFQLNSYEQYF. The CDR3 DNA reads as TGTGCCAGCAGCTTCCAGCTGAACTCCTACGAGCAGTACTTC.

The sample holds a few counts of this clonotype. As DNA, the CDR3 is TGTGCCAGCACCCAAGGGGGGGCCGGTTACACCATATATTTT. Its translation: CASTQGGAGYTIYF. The chain links TRBV6-1 to TRBJ1-3; D possibly corresponds to TRBD1 (6 bases). The V gene lost 7 bases and the J gene lost 8 bases, with 18 bases spanning the gap. The CDR3 contains 14 residues. CDR1 MNHNS and CDR2 SASEGT come from the germline V gene.

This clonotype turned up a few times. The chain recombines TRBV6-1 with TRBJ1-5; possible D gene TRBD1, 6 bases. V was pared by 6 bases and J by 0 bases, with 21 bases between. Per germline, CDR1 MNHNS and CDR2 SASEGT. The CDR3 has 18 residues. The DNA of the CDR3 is TGTGCCAGCAGCCCGGGGGCCTACAGAGTTCATAGCAATCAGCCCCAGCATTTT. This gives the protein CASSPGAYRVHSNQPQHF.

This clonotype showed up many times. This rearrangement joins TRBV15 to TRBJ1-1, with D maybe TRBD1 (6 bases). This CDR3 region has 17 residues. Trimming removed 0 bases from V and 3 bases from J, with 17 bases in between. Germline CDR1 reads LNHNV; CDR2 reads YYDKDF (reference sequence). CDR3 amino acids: CATSRDDRGYRDTEAFF. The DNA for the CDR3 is TGTGCCACCAGCAGAGATGATAGGGGGTATCGGGACACTGAAGCTTTCTTT.

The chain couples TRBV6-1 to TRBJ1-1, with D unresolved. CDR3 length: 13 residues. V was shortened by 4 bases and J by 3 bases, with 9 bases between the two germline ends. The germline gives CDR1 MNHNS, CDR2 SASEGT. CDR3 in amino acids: CASSADTYTEAFF. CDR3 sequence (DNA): TGTGCCAGCAGTGCAGACACCTACACTGAAGCTTTCTTT.

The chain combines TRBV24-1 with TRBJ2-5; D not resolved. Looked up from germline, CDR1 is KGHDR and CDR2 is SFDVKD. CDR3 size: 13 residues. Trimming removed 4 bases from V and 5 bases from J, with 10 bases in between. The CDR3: CATSDPTSETQYF. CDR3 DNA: TGTGCCACCAGTGACCCTACAAGTGAGACCCAGTACTTC.

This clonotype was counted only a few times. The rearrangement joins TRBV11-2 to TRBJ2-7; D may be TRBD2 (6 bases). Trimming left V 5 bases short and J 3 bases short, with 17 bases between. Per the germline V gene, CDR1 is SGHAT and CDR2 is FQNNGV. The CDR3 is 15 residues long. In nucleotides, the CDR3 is TGTGCCAGCAGCCGCAGTAGCGGAAGGGTCTACGAGCAGTACTTC. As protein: CASSRSSGRVYEQYF.

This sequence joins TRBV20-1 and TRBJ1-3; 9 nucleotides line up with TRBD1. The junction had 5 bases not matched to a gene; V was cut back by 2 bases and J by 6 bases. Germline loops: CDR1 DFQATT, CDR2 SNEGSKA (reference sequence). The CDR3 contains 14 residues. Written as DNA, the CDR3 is TGCAGTGCTAGATCCAGACAGGGGGAAAACACCATATATTTT. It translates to CSARSRQGENTIYF.

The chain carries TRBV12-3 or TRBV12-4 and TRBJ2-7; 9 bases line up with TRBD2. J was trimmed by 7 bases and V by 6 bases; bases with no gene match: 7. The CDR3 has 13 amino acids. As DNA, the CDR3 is TGTGCCAGCAGGGTAGCGGGAGCGCGAGAGCAGTACTTC. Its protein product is CASRVAGAREQYF.

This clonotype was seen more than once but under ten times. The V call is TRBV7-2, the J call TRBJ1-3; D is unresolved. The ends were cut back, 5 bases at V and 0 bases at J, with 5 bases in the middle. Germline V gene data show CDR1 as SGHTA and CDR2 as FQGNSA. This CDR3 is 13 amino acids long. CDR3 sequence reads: CASSALSGNTIYF. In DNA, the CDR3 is TGTGCCAGCAGCGCACTCTCTGGAAACACCATATATTTT.

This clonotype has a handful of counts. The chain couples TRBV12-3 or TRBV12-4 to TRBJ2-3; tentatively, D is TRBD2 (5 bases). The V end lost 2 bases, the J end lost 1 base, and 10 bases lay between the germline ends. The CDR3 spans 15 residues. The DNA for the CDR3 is TGTGCCAGCAGTTTATCTGCGGAGGGCACAGATACGCAGTATTTT. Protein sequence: CASSLSAEGTDTQYF.

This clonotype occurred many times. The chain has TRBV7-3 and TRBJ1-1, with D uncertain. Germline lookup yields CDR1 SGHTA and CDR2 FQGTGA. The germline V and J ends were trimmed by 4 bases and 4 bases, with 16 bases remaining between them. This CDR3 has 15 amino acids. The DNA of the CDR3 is TGTGCCAGCAGCTGGGTCTCGGTTGAGGGCACTGAAGCTTTCTTT. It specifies CASSWVSVEGTEAFF.

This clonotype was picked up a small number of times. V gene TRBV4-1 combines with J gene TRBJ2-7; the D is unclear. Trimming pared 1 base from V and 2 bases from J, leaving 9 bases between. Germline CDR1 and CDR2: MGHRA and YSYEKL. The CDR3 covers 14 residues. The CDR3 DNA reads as TGCGCCAGCAGCCAAGTGTCAGGCGCCTACGAGCAGTACTTC. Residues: CASSQVSGAYEQYF.

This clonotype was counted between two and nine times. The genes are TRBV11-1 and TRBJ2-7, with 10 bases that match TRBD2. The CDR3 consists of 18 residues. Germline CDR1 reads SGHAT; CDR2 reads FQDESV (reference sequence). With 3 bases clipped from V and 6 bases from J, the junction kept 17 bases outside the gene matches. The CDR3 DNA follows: TGTGCCAGCAGCTTTCCTTACGGACTAGCGGAGGCCCCGGGCGAGCAGTACTTC. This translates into CASSFPYGLAEAPGEQYF.

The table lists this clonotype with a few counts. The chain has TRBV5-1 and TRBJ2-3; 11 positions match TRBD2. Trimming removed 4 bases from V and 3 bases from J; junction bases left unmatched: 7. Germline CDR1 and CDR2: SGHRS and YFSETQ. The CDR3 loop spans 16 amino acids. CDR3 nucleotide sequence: TGCGCCAGCAGCCTGGGGACTAGCGGTATGACAGATACGCAGTATTTT. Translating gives CASSLGTSGMTDTQYF.